The rows below give T cell receptor beta chains drawn from one sample of a study of vaccination effects on CD4 cells after COVID-19. Their antigens are not known. Using immunoSEQ multiplex PCR, the repertoire was profiled, and TCRdb retains in-frame clones only, with some absent. The sample includes 67,000 or so clones, about 81% of them seen just once. The starting material was CD4+ T cells from PBMCs cultured with HCoV-229E spike peptides, obtained after COVID-19 vaccination. All receptors derive from a human donor who received a COVID-19 vaccine. Each CDR3 is given with its conserved first and last residue. The order of the fields is J gene, D gene, V gene, clone size, CDR3 DNA, CDR3 protein. D genes are given only for firm matches. Clone size is given for some rows only: seen once, a few or many times, or a class if the clone is expanded.

>TRBJ1-2|.|TRBV19|few
TGTGCCAGTAGTATTCTAGATTCTCATAACTATGGCTACACCTTC
CASSILDSHNYGYTF
>TRBJ2-2|TRBD2|TRBV29-1|.
TGCAGCGTGTCTACTAGCGGGGGGGCAATTTCCGGGGAGCTGTTTTTT
CSVSTSGGAISGELFF
>TRBJ1-1|.|TRBV10-1|few
TGCGCCAGCAGTGAGCCGGGACAGAACACTGAAGCTTTCTTT
CASSEPGQNTEAFF
>TRBJ1-1|TRBD1|TRBV10-3|.
TGTGCCATCAAAGCCGGGACAGGGGGCACTGAAGCTTTCTTT
CAIKAGTGGTEAFF
>TRBJ2-3|.|TRBV27|.
TGTGCCAGCAGTTTGCAGGGCAGGGGATCCGATACGCAGTATTTT
CASSLQGRGSDTQYF
>TRBJ1-4|.|TRBV3-1/TRBV3-2|.
TGTGCCAGCAGCCAGGTCTTTGGGGGCCCTAATGAAAAACTGTTTTTT
CASSQVFGGPNEKLFF
>TRBJ1-4|.|TRBV5-1|.
TGCGCCAGCAGCTTTGGGGACGGTAATGAAAAACTGTTTTTT
CASSFGDGNEKLFF
>TRBJ2-3|.|TRBV7-2|.
TGTGCCAGCAGCTACAAGGGCACAGATACGCAGTATTTT
CASSYKGTDTQYF
>TRBJ2-5|.|TRBV4-1|.
TGCGCCAGCAGTTCCGGGACTGGGCAACGGGGGCAAGAGACCCAGTACTTC
CASSSGTGQRGQETQYF
>TRBJ1-5|.|TRBV7-2|.
TGTGCCAGCAGCCAAAGGGGTGCGGGCAATCAGCCCCAGCATTTT
CASSQRGAGNQPQHF
>TRBJ1-5|.|TRBV3-1/TRBV3-2|.
TGTGCCAGCAGCCAGGCAGCTACTCCCAATCAGCCCCAGCATTTT
CASSQAATPNQPQHF
>TRBJ1-2|.|TRBV6-1|few
TGTGCCAGCAGTGAAGCGCCGCCAGGGAACTATGGCTACACCTTC
CASSEAPPGNYGYTF
>TRBJ1-4|.|TRBV5-1|.
TGCGCCAGCAGCCTGACAGGTGCCACTAATGAAAAACTGTTTTTT
CASSLTGATNEKLFF
>TRBJ1-2|TRBD1|TRBV18|.
TGTGCCAGCTCAACGGACAGGGGGCTTGGCTACACCTTC
CASSTDRGLGYTF
>TRBJ2-2|.|TRBV11-3|.
TGTGCCAGCAGCTCCCTAAGGGGGGGGACCGGGGAGCTGTTTTTT
CASSSLRGGTGELFF
>TRBJ2-3|.|TRBV6-5|.
TGTGCCAGCAGTTACCGGGGGTTCGGCACAGATACGCAGTATTTT
CASSYRGFGTDTQYF
>TRBJ2-3|.|TRBV4-3|.
TGCGCCAGCAGCCAACAGGGACCAGATACGCAGTATTTT
CASSQQGPDTQYF
>TRBJ2-1|.|TRBV6-5|.
TGTGCCAGCAGTTACTCGATTCAGGCCCATGAGGATGAGCAGTTCTTC
CASSYSIQAHEDEQFF
>TRBJ1-1|.|TRBV6-5|.
TGTGCCAGCAGTTACTCGTTGGTCGGGAACACTGAAGCTTTCTTT
CASSYSLVGNTEAFF
>TRBJ1-5|TRBD1|TRBV18|.
TGTGCCAGCTCGCCGGACAGGGTGGGCCAGCCCCAGCATTTT
CASSPDRVGQPQHF
>TRBJ1-4|.|TRBV7-2|.
TGTGCCAGCAGGGCCGGAGAAAAACTGTTTTTT
CASRAGEKLFF
>TRBJ1-2|TRBD1|TRBV2|.
TGTGCCAGGAGGTCGTTGAGGGGACAGCGAGGGTATGGCTACACCTTC
CARRSLRGQRGYGYTF
>TRBJ1-3|.|TRBV7-9|.
TGTGCCAGCAGCTTAGTTGCTTACGGAGACACCATATATTTT
CASSLVAYGDTIYF
>TRBJ1-1|TRBD1|TRBV6-6|.
TGTGCCAGCAGTTACGGGGGACAGTTGAACACTGAAGCTTTCTTT
CASSYGGQLNTEAFF
>TRBJ2-1|TRBD2|TRBV3-1/TRBV3-2|.
TGTGCCAGCAGCCAAGGACTAGCGGGGAACAATGAGCAGTTCTTC
CASSQGLAGNNEQFF
>TRBJ2-2|TRBD1|TRBV24-1|once
TGTGCCACCAGTGGTACAGGGGGCGCACAGTACACCGGGGAGCTGTTTTTT
CATSGTGGAQYTGELFF
>TRBJ2-3|.|TRBV2|.
TGTGCCAGCTTTCTGGGGAGCACAGATACGCAGTATTTT
CASFLGSTDTQYF
>TRBJ2-2|.|TRBV5-4|.
TGTGCCAGCAGCTTGGACAGGACCCCGGGCGATATCACCGGGGAGCTGTTTTTT
CASSLDRTPGDITGELFF
>TRBJ2-1|.|TRBV5-1|.
TGCGCCAGCAGCTTCAACAGCGAGGCGCAGTTCTTC
CASSFNSEAQFF
>TRBJ1-2|.|TRBV2|.
TGTGCCAGCAGTGAGGGGACAATTTACTATGGCTACACCTTC
CASSEGTIYYGYTF
>TRBJ2-3|.|TRBV24-1|.
TGTGCCACCGGAAAGGGCGCAGATACGCAGTATTTT
CATGKGADTQYF
>TRBJ2-1|TRBD1|TRBV5-4|.
TGTGCCAGCCAAATAGGGGGACAGGGGATCAGCTCCTACAATGAGCAGTTCTTC
CASQIGGQGISSYNEQFF
>TRBJ2-2|.|TRBV18|.
TGTGCCAGCTCACCACTTTCGGCGAGCACCGGGGAGCTGTTTTTT
CASSPLSASTGELFF
>TRBJ1-1|TRBD1|TRBV5-5|.
TGTGCCAGCAGCCCAAGCTCCGGGACAGGGGGTAGTTGGGACACTGAAGCTTTCTTT
CASSPSSGTGGSWDTEAFF
>TRBJ2-3|TRBD1|TRBV18|.
TGTGCCAGCTCACCACCACAGGGGGTAGATACGCAGTATTTT
CASSPPQGVDTQYF
>TRBJ2-2|.|TRBV18|few
TGTGCCAGCTCACTACGGAACACCGGGGAGCTGTTTTTT
CASSLRNTGELFF
>TRBJ1-4|TRBD1|TRBV4-1|.
TGCGCCAGCAGTCCGACAGGGTTTGGTGAAAAACTGTTTTTT
CASSPTGFGEKLFF